Below, 16 T cell receptor beta chains from the same sample are listed, as sequenced in a study of blood T cell repertoires in COVID-19. The table came from immunoSEQ multiplex PCR; TCRdb's copy has only in-frame clones and leaves some out. The sample contains just over 150,000 clones, 80% to 95% of which appear only once. The sample taken for sequencing was peripheral blood. These receptors were taken from a woman aged 45 to 65 with acute or convalescent COVID-19.

This chain joins TRBV19 and TRBJ2-7; tentative D call: TRBD1 (6 bases). The CDR3 is 12 residues long. Trimming took off 2 bases at V and 5 bases at J, with 7 bases between the two ends. Germline CDR1 is LNHDA and CDR2 is SQIVND (reference sequence). The CDR3 DNA sequence: TGTGCCAGTAGTATACAGGGGAACGAGCAGTACTTC. It specifies CASSIQGNEQYF.

The chain combines TRBV6-5 with TRBJ2-5, with 8 bases lining up with TRBD2. J was trimmed by 3 bases and V by 6 bases; bases with no gene match: 6. Germline CDR1 MNHEY, CDR2 SVGAGI. The CDR3 has 14 residues. In nucleotides, the CDR3 is TGTGCCAGCAGACTGCTAGCGGGCAAAGAGACCCAGTACTTC. It codes for CASRLLAGKETQYF.

The chain uses TRBV28 and TRBJ1-5, with D possibly matching TRBD1 (6 bases). The V end lost 5 bases, the J end lost 4 bases, and 15 bases lay between the germline ends. The CDR3 runs to 15 residues. Germline V lookup: CDR1 MDHEN, CDR2 SYDVKM. The CDR3 protein is CASSLRGGSNQPQHF. CDR3 coding DNA: TGTGCCAGCAGTCTCAGGGGCGGCTCGAATCAGCCCCAGCATTTT.

The V call is TRBV6-6, the J call TRBJ1-3; TRBD1 aligns across 10 bases. The CDR3 is 14 residues long. Germline V lookup: CDR1 MNHNY, CDR2 SVGAGI (reference sequence). V was pared by 2 bases and J by 9 bases, with 4 bases of the junction left unmatched. CDR3 protein: CASSYGGTGATIYF. DNA of the CDR3: TGTGCCAGCAGTTACGGCGGGACAGGGGCCACCATATATTTT.

V gene TRBV21-1 combines with J gene TRBJ2-5; the table gives TRBD2 as D, unverified against the DNA. TRBV21-1 is flagged as a pseudogene. The CDR3 spans 19 residues. CDR3 region: CASSKFWRVAGARGETQYF. The CDR3 bases are TGTGCCAGCAGCAAGTTTTGGAGGGTAGCGGGGGCTAGGGGAGAGACCCAGTACTTC.

V gene TRBV3-1 (or the pseudogene TRBV3-2) combines with J gene TRBJ1-3, with D unresolved. Germline V lookup: CDR1 LGHDT, CDR2 YNNKEL (reference sequence). CDR3 size: 17 residues. Deletions cut 2 bases from V and 3 bases from J, with 17 bases between. The CDR3 DNA reads TGTGCCAGCAGCCAAAATCGGTCCCCCGTATATGGAAACACCATATATTTT. As protein: CASSQNRSPVYGNTIYF.

The chain has TRBV2 and TRBJ1-1; a possible D gene is TRBD1 (6 bases). Trimming stripped 4 bases from V and 0 bases from J, with 9 bases between. Germline V lookup: CDR1 SNHLY, CDR2 FYNNEI. The CDR3 has 14 residues. The CDR3 nucleotides read TGTGCCAGCAGTGTCGAGGGGGTGAACACTGAAGCTTTCTTT. Encoded protein: CASSVEGVNTEAFF.

The chain joins TRBV3-1 (or the pseudogene TRBV3-2) to TRBJ2-1; D might be TRBD1 (6 bases). This CDR3 comprises 13 residues. Trimming cost V 4 bases and J 9 bases, with 13 bases left between them. Germline V CDR1 and CDR2: LGHDT, YNNKEL (reference sequence). CDR3 region: CASSPGRGSEQFF. The CDR3 coding sequence is TGTGCCAGCAGCCCTGGCAGGGGAAGTGAGCAGTTCTTC.

The genes are TRBV6-6 and TRBJ1-1, with 10 nucleotides matching TRBD1. This CDR3 contains 12 residues. In germline, CDR1 is MNHNY, CDR2 SVGAGI (reference sequence). J was trimmed by 7 bases and V by 5 bases; bases with no gene match: 1. The CDR3: CASSGTGDEAFF. The CDR3 DNA reads TGTGCCAGCAGTGGGACAGGGGATGAAGCTTTCTTT.

This clone was seen a single time. This sequence joins TRBV7-8 and TRBJ1-3; D remains ambiguous. The germline V gene has CDR1 SGHVS and CDR2 FQNEAQ. V lost 5 bases, J lost 5 bases, and 10 bases lay in between. This CDR3 comprises 13 residues. CDR3 protein: CASSGRFRNTIYF. DNA for the CDR3: TGTGCCAGCAGCGGGAGGTTCCGAAACACCATATATTTT.

This sequence joins TRBV24-1 and TRBJ2-4, with 7 bases identical to TRBD2. This CDR3 is built from 17 residues. Germline-derived CDR1 and CDR2 are KGHDR and SFDVKD. Trimming at V came to 3 bases and at J to 4 bases, leaving 11 bases not matched to a gene. CDR3 sequence reads: CATSDLGGSRSKNIQYF. As DNA, the CDR3 is TGTGCCACCAGTGATCTGGGGGGGTCCCGCTCTAAAAACATTCAGTACTTC.

V gene TRBV3-1 (or the pseudogene TRBV3-2) combines with J gene TRBJ1-2, with a possible D match to TRBD1 (6 bases). The CDR3 is 17 residues long. Germline V lookup: CDR1 LGHDT, CDR2 YNNKEL (reference sequence). The germline V and J ends were trimmed by 4 bases and 4 bases, with 22 bases remaining between them. CDR3 coding DNA: TGTGCCAGCAGCCCAACTGTAACAGACAGGTCGGGCTATGGCTACACCTTC. It encodes CASSPTVTDRSGYGYTF.

This clone is a singleton in its sample. The rearrangement uses TRBV11-2 and TRBJ1-4; 9 bases line up with TRBD1. In germline, CDR1 is SGHAT, CDR2 FQNNGV. Trimming cost V 2 bases and J 6 bases; bases outside gene matches: 4. This CDR3 has 15 residues. As DNA, the CDR3 is TGTGCCAGCAGCTTAATGGGACAGGGAGATGAAAAACTGTTTTTT. Its translation: CASSLMGQGDEKLFF.

The V and J genes are TRBV19 and TRBJ2-1; 10 nucleotides match TRBD1. Trimming took 8 bases from V and 1 from J; bases not matched to a gene: 5. CDR3 size: 15 residues. Germline CDR1 LNHDA, CDR2 SQIVND (reference sequence). CDR3 sequence reads: CASSPGQGSYNEQFF. The CDR3, as DNA: TGTGCCAGTTCCCCGGGACAGGGGTCCTACAATGAGCAGTTCTTC.

The chain links TRBV15 to TRBJ1-1; the D is unclear. The V gene's germline CDR1 is LNHNV and CDR2 YYDKDF (reference sequence). The V end lost 0 bases, the J end lost 7 bases, and 9 bases lay between the germline ends. The CDR3 sequence is 13 residues long. DNA of the CDR3: TGTGCCACCAGCAGAGATCTAACGGGTGAAGCTTTCTTT. It yields the protein CATSRDLTGEAFF.

The chain links TRBV7-9 to TRBJ1-4, with D unclear. Germline CDR1 and CDR2: SEHNR and FQNEAQ (reference sequence). The CDR3 runs 14 residues. Trimming removed 2 bases at V and 8 bases at J, with 12 bases between. The CDR3 DNA sequence: TGTGCCAGCAGCTTATCCGAGGAGGGCGAAAAACTGTTTTTT. The encoded protein is CASSLSEEGEKLFF.